These T cell receptor beta chains were read from a single sample in a study of blood T cell repertoires in COVID-19. TCRdb keeps only in-frame clones here, not all; method: immunoSEQ multiplex PCR. There are 150,000 to 200,000 clones in the sample; 80% to 90% occur only once, and around 8.3% lies in the top ten. Source material: peripheral blood. These receptors were obtained from a man in his 60s with acute or convalescent COVID-19. Each CDR3 is given with its conserved first and last residue. The D gene is left open where the match is weak. Size tells how often a clone was seen (once, few, many) or the class of an expanded clone, and some rows leave it out.

J: TRBJ2-3; D: NA; size: NA; V: TRBV28; CDR3: CASSLGGYGGTDTQYF; DNA: TGTGCCAGCAGTTTAGGAGGGTATGGAGGCACAGATACGCAGTATTTT
J: TRBJ2-1; D: TRBD2; size: NA; V: TRBV5-1; CDR3: CASSWLAGGPGEQFF; DNA: TGCGCCAGCAGCTGGCTAGCGGGAGGGCCCGGTGAGCAGTTCTTC
J: TRBJ1-6; D: NA; size: NA; V: TRBV7-9; CDR3: CASRSREQYNSPLHF; DNA: TGTGCCAGCAGGTCCCGGGAACAGTATAATTCACCCCTCCACTTT
J: TRBJ1-4; D: TRBD1; size: NA; V: TRBV28; CDR3: CASGDRGTNEKLFF; DNA: TGTGCCAGCGGCGACAGGGGGACTAATGAAAAACTGTTTTTT
J: TRBJ1-6; D: NA; size: few; V: TRBV27; CDR3: CASSFATGDSPLHF; DNA: TGTGCCAGCAGTTTCGCGACTGGCGATTCACCCCTCCACTTT
J: TRBJ2-4; D: NA; size: NA; V: TRBV28; CDR3: CASSLRRDLRNIQYF; DNA: TGTGCCAGCAGTTTGCGCCGGGACTTAAGAAACATTCAGTACTTC
J: TRBJ2-3; D: NA; size: NA; V: TRBV7-9; CDR3: CASRLTGPDTQYF; DNA: TGTGCCAGCAGGTTAACAGGGCCAGATACGCAGTATTTT
J: TRBJ2-5; D: NA; size: NA; V: TRBV11-3; CDR3: CASSSNRARETQYF; DNA: TGTGCCAGCAGCTCGAACAGGGCTCGAGAGACCCAGTACTTC
J: TRBJ1-2; D: TRBD1; size: NA; V: TRBV28; CDR3: CASSPQDREWYGYTF; DNA: TGTGCCAGCAGTCCCCAGGACAGGGAATGGTATGGCTACACCTTC
J: TRBJ1-5; D: NA; size: NA; V: TRBV11-2; CDR3: CASSLEGARQPQHF; DNA: TGTGCCAGCAGCTTAGAGGGGGCGCGTCAGCCCCAGCATTTT
J: TRBJ2-2; D: NA; size: NA; V: TRBV5-1; CDR3: CASRLATNTGELFF; DNA: TGCGCCAGCAGGCTAGCCACCAACACCGGGGAGCTGTTTTTT
J: TRBJ2-3; D: TRBD2; size: NA; V: TRBV24-1; CDR3: CATIGRKGTSGSGTPMNTQYF; DNA: TGTGCCACCATAGGCAGGAAAGGGACTAGCGGGAGCGGCACTCCGATGAATACGCAGTATTTT
J: TRBJ2-2; D: TRBD2; size: few; V: TRBV29-1; CDR3: CSVGTSGSIGTGELFF; DNA: TGCAGCGTTGGAACTAGCGGGAGTATCGGGACCGGGGAGCTGTTTTTT
J: TRBJ2-1; D: NA; size: NA; V: TRBV2; CDR3: CASSLRDSENEQFF; DNA: TGTGCCAGCAGTCTCCGGGACTCTGAAAATGAGCAGTTCTTC
J: TRBJ2-5; D: TRBD1; size: NA; V: TRBV11-3; CDR3: CASSEGQGDLETQYF; DNA: TGTGCCAGCAGCGAGGGACAGGGGGATTTGGAGACCCAGTACTTC
J: TRBJ1-5; D: TRBD1; size: NA; V: TRBV27; CDR3: CASSLSGRGRVDNQPQHF; DNA: TGTGCCAGCAGTTTATCGGGCAGGGGGCGAGTGGACAATCAGCCCCAGCATTTT
J: TRBJ2-1; D: NA; size: NA; V: TRBV2; CDR3: CASGLYNEQFF; DNA: TGTGCCAGCGGGCTATACAATGAGCAGTTCTTC
J: TRBJ2-7; D: NA; size: NA; V: TRBV19; CDR3: CASSSGRLDHEQYF; DNA: TGTGCCAGTAGTTCCGGTAGACTAGATCACGAGCAGTACTTC
J: TRBJ1-3; D: NA; size: NA; V: TRBV4-1; CDR3: CASSQEGLSVSSGNTIYF; DNA: TGCGCCAGCAGCCAAGAAGGACTATCGGTGAGCTCTGGAAACACCATATATTTT
J: TRBJ1-6; D: TRBD1; size: NA; V: TRBV29-1; CDR3: CSVRTGRNSPLHF; DNA: TGCAGCGTGAGGACAGGGCGAAATTCACCCCTCCACTTT
J: TRBJ1-4; D: TRBD1; size: NA; V: TRBV7-8; CDR3: CASSLPAGGEGTNEKLFF; DNA: TGTGCCAGCAGCTTACCGGCAGGGGGTGAAGGAACTAATGAAAAACTGTTTTTT
J: TRBJ2-7; D: NA; size: few; V: TRBV27; CDR3: CASSPQAEHEQYF; DNA: TGTGCCAGCAGTCCCCAAGCCGAGCACGAGCAGTACTTC
J: TRBJ2-1; D: NA; size: NA; V: TRBV7-9; CDR3: CASSLSASSYNEQFF; DNA: TGTGCCAGCAGTTTAAGCGCCAGCTCCTACAATGAGCAGTTCTTC
J: TRBJ1-1; D: TRBD1; size: NA; V: TRBV5-1; CDR3: CASSLAATGGTEAFF; DNA: TGCGCCAGCAGCTTGGCCGCGACAGGGGGAACTGAAGCTTTCTTT
J: TRBJ2-3; D: NA; size: few; V: TRBV7-6; CDR3: CASSLLLFPADTQYF; DNA: TGTGCCAGCAGCTTATTATTATTTCCCGCAGATACGCAGTATTTT
J: TRBJ2-2; D: NA; size: NA; V: TRBV3-1/TRBV3-2; CDR3: CASSQDVRRRELFF; DNA: TGTGCCAGCAGCCAAGATGTCCGAAGGCGGGAGCTGTTTTTT
J: TRBJ1-2; D: TRBD1; size: NA; V: TRBV5-1; CDR3: CASSQGTGMNYGYTF; DNA: TGCGCCAGCAGCCAGGGGACAGGGATGAACTATGGCTACACCTTC
J: TRBJ2-7; D: NA; size: NA; V: TRBV7-8; CDR3: CASSLEGGTYEQYF; DNA: TGTGCCAGCAGCTTAGAAGGCGGAACCTACGAGCAGTACTTC
J: TRBJ2-6; D: NA; size: NA; V: TRBV28; CDR3: CASSLPPEEGSGANVLTF; DNA: TGTGCCAGCAGTTTACCCCCTGAAGAGGGCTCTGGGGCCAACGTCCTGACTTTC
J: TRBJ1-2; D: NA; size: NA; V: TRBV6-5; CDR3: CASSTGRAYGYTF; DNA: TGTGCCAGCAGTACAGGGAGGGCCTATGGCTACACCTTC
J: TRBJ1-4; D: NA; size: NA; V: TRBV5-1; CDR3: CASSLDGSNEKLFF; DNA: TGCGCCAGCAGCTTGGACGGGTCTAATGAAAAACTGTTTTTT
J: TRBJ2-7; D: TRBD2; size: once; V: TRBV28; CDR3: CATLAGGVYEQYF; DNA: TGTGCCACGCTAGCGGGAGGGGTCTACGAGCAGTACTTC
J: TRBJ1-1; D: NA; size: once; V: TRBV19; CDR3: CASSPSGNTEAFF; DNA: TGTGCCAGTAGTCCCTCCGGGAACACTGAAGCTTTCTTT
J: TRBJ2-3; D: TRBD1; size: once; V: TRBV7-2; CDR3: CASSPQGVVSRDTQYF; DNA: TGTGCCAGCAGCCCACAGGGGGTGGTTAGCCGAGATACGCAGTATTTT
J: TRBJ1-5; D: TRBD1; size: NA; V: TRBV28; CDR3: CASSLPPGQNQPQHF; DNA: TGTGCCAGCAGTTTACCCCCGGGACAGAATCAGCCCCAGCATTTT
J: TRBJ2-1; D: NA; size: NA; V: TRBV7-9; CDR3: CASSLDPPSSVTYNEQFF; DNA: TGTGCCAGCAGCTTAGATCCTCCGTCAAGCGTAACCTACAATGAGCAGTTCTTC
J: TRBJ2-7; D: TRBD1; size: NA; V: TRBV6-5; CDR3: CASSYTTGDEQYF; DNA: TGTGCCAGCAGTTACACTACAGGGGACGAGCAGTACTTC
J: TRBJ1-4; D: NA; size: NA; V: TRBV5-1; CDR3: CASSSRGTTNEKLFF; DNA: TGCGCCAGCAGCTCGCGGGGTACAACTAATGAAAAACTGTTTTTT
J: TRBJ1-2; D: TRBD1; size: NA; V: TRBV28; CDR3: CASSTRDRANYGYTF; DNA: TGTGCCAGCAGTACCCGGGACAGGGCAAACTATGGCTACACCTTC
J: TRBJ2-7; D: TRBD1; size: once; V: TRBV11-2; CDR3: CASSPRTGFTYEQYF; DNA: TGTGCCAGCAGCCCCCGGACAGGTTTCACCTACGAGCAGTACTTC
J: TRBJ2-2; D: NA; size: NA; V: TRBV27; CDR3: CASSSPGRVGELFF; DNA: TGTGCCAGCTCTAGCCCGGGAAGGGTCGGGGAGCTGTTTTTT
J: TRBJ1-2; D: TRBD1; size: once; V: TRBV6-6; CDR3: CASSQDRGGEPYGYTF; DNA: TGTGCCAGCAGCCAAGACAGGGGTGGTGAGCCCTATGGCTACACCTTC
J: TRBJ1-2; D: NA; size: once; V: TRBV30; CDR3: CAWSGGWGYTF; DNA: TGTGCCTGGAGTGGCGGATGGGGCTACACCTTC
J: TRBJ1-2; D: TRBD1; size: NA; V: TRBV28; CDR3: CASSLDRAYGYTF; DNA: TGTGCCAGCAGCTTGGACAGGGCGTATGGCTACACCTTC
J: TRBJ2-3; D: NA; size: NA; V: TRBV28; CDR3: CASSSPTAVLTDTQYF; DNA: TGTGCCAGCAGTTCTCCAACAGCGGTATTAACAGATACGCAGTATTTT
J: TRBJ1-5; D: NA; size: few; V: TRBV30; CDR3: CAWSNSRNQPQHF; DNA: TGTGCCTGGTCCAACAGCCGCAATCAGCCCCAGCATTTT
J: TRBJ1-1; D: NA; size: NA; V: TRBV27; CDR3: CASSLSKWQGDTEAFF; DNA: TGTGCCAGCAGTTTATCGAAGTGGCAGGGCGACACTGAAGCTTTCTTT
J: TRBJ1-1; D: TRBD1; size: NA; V: TRBV28; CDR3: CASSTRGGPGPEAFF; DNA: TGTGCCAGCAGTACCAGAGGGGGCCCTGGCCCTGAAGCTTTCTTT
J: TRBJ1-1; D: TRBD1; size: NA; V: TRBV9; CDR3: CASSTGVGGTEAFF; DNA: TGTGCCAGCAGCACAGGGGTAGGTGGCACTGAAGCTTTCTTT
J: TRBJ2-1; D: NA; size: NA; V: TRBV7-2; CDR3: CASSPLPGRHSYNEQFF; DNA: TGTGCCAGCAGCCCACTTCCAGGCAGGCACTCCTACAATGAGCAGTTCTTC
J: TRBJ2-7; D: TRBD2; size: NA; V: TRBV3-1/TRBV3-2; CDR3: CASSHQGTSGPNNEQYF; DNA: TGTGCCAGCAGCCACCAAGGGACTAGCGGCCCTAACAACGAGCAGTACTTC